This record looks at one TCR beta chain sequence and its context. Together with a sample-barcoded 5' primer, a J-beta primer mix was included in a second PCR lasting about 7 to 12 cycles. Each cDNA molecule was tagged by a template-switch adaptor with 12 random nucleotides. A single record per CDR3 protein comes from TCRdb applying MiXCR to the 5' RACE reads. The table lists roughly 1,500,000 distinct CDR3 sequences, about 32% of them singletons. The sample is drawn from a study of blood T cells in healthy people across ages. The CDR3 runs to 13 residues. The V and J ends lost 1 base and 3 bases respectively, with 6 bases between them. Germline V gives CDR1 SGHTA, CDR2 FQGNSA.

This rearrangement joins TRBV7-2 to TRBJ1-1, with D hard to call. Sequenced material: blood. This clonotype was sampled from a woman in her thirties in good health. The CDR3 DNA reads TGTGCCAGCAGCTTAGTGTGGGACACTGAAGCTTTCTTT. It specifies CASSLVWDTEAFF. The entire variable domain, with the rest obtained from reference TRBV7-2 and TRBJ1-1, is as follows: GAGVSQSPSNKVTEKGKDVELRCDPISGHTALYWYRQSLGQGLEFLIYFQGNSAPDKSGLPSDRFSAERTGGSVSTLTIQRTQQEDSAVYLCASSLVWDTEAFFGQGTRLTVV.